This TCR beta chain was identified in a study of blood T cell repertoires in COVID-19. The CDR3 has 19 amino acids. Germline CDR1 reads SGHRS; CDR2 reads YFSETQ. With V trimmed by 0 bases and J by 4 bases, 13 bases remained unmatched. TCRdb keeps only in-frame clones here, not all; method: immunoSEQ multiplex PCR. This repertoire shows over 350,000 clones, over 75% found once; its top ten account for approximately 1%. The chain couples TRBV5-1 to TRBJ2-3; TRBD2 aligns across 11 bases. The sequence was obtained from a woman in her twenties or thirties with acute COVID-19. Input material: PBMCs or T cells enriched from blood (not recorded which). CDR3 sequence (DNA): TGCGCCAGCAGCTTGGTTTTTTCCGGGACTAGCGGATCTTCAGATACGCAGTATTTT. Its translation: CASSLVFSGTSGSSDTQYF.